Below, one TCR beta chain is given with its context. PCR involved 60 Vbeta and 13 Jbeta primers. TCRdb's copy holds only in-frame clones and misses some; the assay was immunoSEQ multiplex PCR. The table includes about 98,000 clones, 65% to 80% detected once. This record comes from a study of cytomegalovirus exposure and HLA in healthy donors. The clonotype was recovered from a man between 60 and 75 years old in good health and CMV-seropositive. The sequenced material came from PBMCs.

CDR3 in amino acids: CASSLGLTGTEAFF. The CDR3, as DNA: TGTGCCAGTAGTCTAGGTCTTACAGGCACTGAAGCTTTCTTT. J is TRBJ1-1 and V is TRBV19; possible D gene TRBD1, 5 bases. CDR1 is LNHDA, CDR2 SQIVND, per germline (reference sequence). This CDR3 comprises 14 residues. Trimming took off 5 bases at V and 4 bases at J, with 14 bases between the two ends.